These 8 T cell receptor beta chains came from one sample sequenced in a study of cytomegalovirus exposure and HLA in healthy donors. 60 Vbeta and 13 Jbeta primers were used in PCR. Repertoires were generated with immunoSEQ multiplex PCR, while TCRdb's copy carries only in-frame clones and drops some. The sample holds around 160,000 clones, roughly three quarters seen once. Sequenced input: PBMCs. Receptor source: a man aged 18 to 29 in good health and CMV-seropositive.

The rearrangement uses TRBV4-1 and TRBJ2-1, with a weak D call TRBD2 (6 bases). This CDR3 spans 15 amino acids. Germline V gene lookup returns CDR1 MGHRA and CDR2 YSYEKL. Trimming removed 1 base at V and 5 bases at J, with 12 bases between. CDR3 in DNA: TGCGCCAGCAGCCAAGGCGGAGGGATCAACAATGAGCAGTTCTTC. Protein: CASSQGGGINNEQFF.

This clone is a singleton in its sample. This clone may be a read error of a much larger clone one base away. The chain carries TRBV10-3 and TRBJ1-6; TRBD1 agrees at 9 bases. The CDR3 has 14 residues. The J segment lost 7 bases and the V segment lost 6 bases, leaving 4 bases of the junction unmatched. CDR1 ENHRY and CDR2 SYGVKD come from the germline V gene. The DNA of the CDR3 is TGTGCCATCAGCCGGGACAGGGAAAATTCACCCCTCCACTTT. Protein product: CAISRDRENSPLHF.

The chain carries TRBV19 and TRBJ1-2; no clear D. V was shortened by 6 bases and J by 4 bases, with 18 bases between the two germline ends. Germline V gene sequence: CDR1 LNHDA, CDR2 SQIVND (reference sequence). The CDR3 spans 15 residues. The CDR3 coding sequence is TGTGCCAGTAGACCCCAGGCGATCCCGAGCTATGGCTACACCTTC. Encoded protein: CASRPQAIPSYGYTF.

The chain couples TRBV5-1 to TRBJ1-1, with 7 nucleotides matching TRBD1. Losses at the gene ends were 4 bases for V and 0 bases for J; bases not matched to a gene: 6. The CDR3 spans 15 residues. Germline V gives CDR1 SGHRS, CDR2 YFSETQ. CDR3 coding DNA: TGCGCCAGCAGCCCGGGACAGAGGATGAACACTGAAGCTTTCTTT. This codes for CASSPGQRMNTEAFF.

The DNA for the CDR3 is TGCGCCAGCAGTGAGTCGAAGGGGAGGGACCTTAACACTGAAGCTTTCTTT. Translated, it gives CASSESKGRDLNTEAFF. The chain couples TRBV10-2 to TRBJ1-1; D may be TRBD1 (5 bases). The CDR3 extends over 17 amino acids. Trimming left V 0 bases short and J 2 bases short, with 16 bases between. Germline assignment: CDR1 WSHSY and CDR2 SAAADI.

In its sample, this clone was seen a few times. The chain recombines TRBV27 with TRBJ2-5; D not certain. Looked up from germline, CDR1 is MNHEY and CDR2 is SMNVEV (reference sequence). Trimming removed 3 bases from V and 4 bases from J, with 9 bases in between. The CDR3 spans 13 residues. CDR3 protein: CASSFQAAETQYF. In nucleotides, the CDR3 is TGTGCCAGCAGTTTTCAGGCCGCAGAGACCCAGTACTTC.

The genes are TRBV10-1 and TRBJ2-3; 15 nucleotides align to TRBD2. The CDR3 spans 18 residues. Germline V CDR1 and CDR2: WNHNN, SYGVQD (reference sequence). The junction had 6 bases not matched to a gene; V was cut back by 2 bases and J by 3 bases. The CDR3 DNA reads TGCGCCAGCAGTGAGATTCGGGGGACTAGCGGGAGGACAGATACGCAGTATTTT. It encodes CASSEIRGTSGRTDTQYF.

The rearrangement joins TRBV5-4 to TRBJ2-1; 9 bases agree with TRBD2. Trimming removed 4 bases from V and 8 bases from J; junction bases left unmatched: 13. Germline lookup yields CDR1 SGHNT and CDR2 YYREEE (reference sequence). The CDR3 is 16 residues long. The CDR3 nucleotides are TGTGCCAGCAGCCAATATGGGACTAGCCGGGGCGATGAGCAGTTCTTC. Amino acids: CASSQYGTSRGDEQFF.